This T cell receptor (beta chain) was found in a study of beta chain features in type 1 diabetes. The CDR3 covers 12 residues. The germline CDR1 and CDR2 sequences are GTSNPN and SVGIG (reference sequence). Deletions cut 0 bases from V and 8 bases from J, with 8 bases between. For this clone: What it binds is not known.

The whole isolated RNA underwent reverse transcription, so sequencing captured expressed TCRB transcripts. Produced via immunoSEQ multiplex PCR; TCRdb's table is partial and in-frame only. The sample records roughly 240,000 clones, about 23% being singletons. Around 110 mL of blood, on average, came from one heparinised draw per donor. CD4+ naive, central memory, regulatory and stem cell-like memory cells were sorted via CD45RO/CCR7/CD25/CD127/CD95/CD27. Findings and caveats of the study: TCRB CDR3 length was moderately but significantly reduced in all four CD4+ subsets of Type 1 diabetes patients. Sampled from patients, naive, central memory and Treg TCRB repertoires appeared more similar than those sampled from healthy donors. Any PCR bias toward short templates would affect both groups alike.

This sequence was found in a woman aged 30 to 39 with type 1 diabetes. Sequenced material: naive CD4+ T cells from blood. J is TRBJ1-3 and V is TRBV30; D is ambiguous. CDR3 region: CAWSVFADTIYF. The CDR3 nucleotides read TGTGCCTGGAGTGTATTCGCGGACACCATATATTTT. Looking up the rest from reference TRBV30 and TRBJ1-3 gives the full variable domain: SQTIHQWPATLVQPVGSPLSLECTVEGTSNPNLYWYRQAAGRGLQLLFYSVGIGQISSEVPQNLSASRPQDRQFILSSKKLLLSDSGFYLCAWSVFADTIYFGEGSWLTVV.